This is a list of T cell receptor beta chains from one sample in a study of CXCR3-negative and CXCR3-positive naive CD8 T cells. TCRdb re-called the 5' RACE reads; one entry per CDR3 protein, DNA not given. In all, the sample yields some 130,000 distinct CDR3 sequences. The sample was naive CXCR3- CD8+ T cells from blood. The source is a human donor in good health. Some clones in this sample may be carry-over from other donors' samples. CDR3s include the opening cysteine and the closing phenylalanine or tryptophan.

j_call,v_call,cdr3_aa
TRBJ2-5,TRBV4-1,CASSQEAEGGETQYF
TRBJ2-7,TRBV29-1,CSVTGLVDYEQYF
TRBJ2-7,TRBV6-1,CASRPGTGGGEQYF
TRBJ2-7,TRBV7-9,CASSLDRATYEQYF
TRBJ2-2,TRBV6-2/TRBV6-3,CASSFETGGSTGELFF
TRBJ1-2,TRBV4-1,CASSQYAGEYGYTF
TRBJ2-2,TRBV19,CASSTRRGQGGTGELFF
TRBJ2-7,TRBV5-1,CASSSDRGEEQYF
TRBJ2-7,TRBV23-1,CASSPRDRVIHEQYF
TRBJ1-2,TRBV14,CASSQVFPGDYGYTF
TRBJ2-5,TRBV7-9,CASSTQGQETQYF
TRBJ2-1,TRBV24-1,CATSDWGGPGKSYNEQFF
TRBJ2-6,TRBV28,CASTIGTGGANVLTF
TRBJ2-3,TRBV24-1,CATSDLPTDTQYF
TRBJ1-3,TRBV5-5,CASSRADTSGNTIYF
TRBJ1-1,TRBV4-2,CASIPDRGLTEAFF
TRBJ2-1,TRBV24-1,CATSERLERFF
TRBJ2-1,TRBV7-8,CASSPLLDYNEQFF
TRBJ2-7,TRBV7-9,CASSGQGADEQYF
TRBJ2-7,TRBV6-5,CASSYSTLDTYEQYF
TRBJ1-1,TRBV19,CASNAGGTEAFF
TRBJ1-1,TRBV7-9,CASSSPLGHLLEAFF
TRBJ1-1,TRBV28,CASSPPSRQNPNTEAFF
TRBJ2-7,TRBV7-9,CASSRGSSYEQYF
TRBJ2-7,TRBV11-1,CASSHLAGGPYEQYF
TRBJ2-1,TRBV12-3/TRBV12-4,CASSPMTGNEQFF
TRBJ2-7,TRBV11-2,CASSYSYEQYF
TRBJ2-7,TRBV28,CASSFTQTLAEYEQYF
TRBJ2-7,TRBV4-1,CASSQGLAVRDEQYF
TRBJ2-1,TRBV12-3/TRBV12-4,CASSYSGGASGNEQFF
TRBJ1-3,TRBV4-3,CASSQVEGFSGNTIYF
TRBJ2-1,TRBV5-1,CASSRGLPTLSYNEQFF
TRBJ2-3,TRBV7-9,CASSPIGALGWDTQYF
TRBJ2-1,TRBV9,CASSPGLADNEQFF
TRBJ2-5,TRBV5-6,CASSPGVAAQETQYF
TRBJ2-1,TRBV4-2,CASSLSDAPPNEQFF
TRBJ2-1,TRBV19,CASSIGHLYNEQFF
TRBJ2-7,TRBV2,CASKGQGASYKQYF
TRBJ2-1,TRBV4-2,CASSQTRGGGELNEQFF
TRBJ1-5,TRBV7-9,CASSPGGAYSNQPQHF
TRBJ2-7,TRBV7-2,CASSDVSGVLSYEQYF